A single sample gave rise to the 17 T cell receptor beta chains below, sequenced in a study of early T cells in non-severe SARS-CoV-2 infection. TCRdb reprocessed the 5' RACE reads with MiXCR, giving one entry per CDR3 protein. The table has about 48,000 distinct CDR3 sequences, approximately 13% seen once. Sequenced: whole blood. These receptors came from an adult who was a healthcare worker with PCR-confirmed SARS-CoV-2 infection or an uninfected control (not recorded which).

This clonotype was counted only a few times. The chain uses TRBV6-1 and TRBJ2-5; 7 bases fit TRBD1. Trimming took 6 bases from V and 4 from J; bases not matched to a gene: 8. The CDR3 sequence is 14 residues long. Germline lookup yields CDR1 MNHNS and CDR2 SASEGT. The DNA for the CDR3 is TGTGCCAGCAGCCGACAGGGAGCTCCAGAGACCCAGTACTTC. This encodes CASSRQGAPETQYF.

This clonotype was seen more than once but under ten times. The rearrangement uses TRBV4-1 and TRBJ2-7; 8 bases are shared with TRBD1. J was trimmed by 4 bases and V by 4 bases; bases with no gene match: 9. From germline, CDR1 is MGHRA and CDR2 YSYEKL. This CDR3 spans 15 amino acids. Here the CDR3 reads CASSPGQGGGYEQYF. CDR3 DNA sequence: TGCGCCAGCAGCCCAGGACAGGGTGGTGGTTACGAGCAGTACTTC.

The rearrangement uses TRBV11-2 and TRBJ2-5, with unresolved D. V lost 2 bases and J 7 bases, leaving 11 bases between the germline ends. The CDR3 runs 13 residues. Germline V gene lookup returns CDR1 SGHAT and CDR2 FQNNGV. The CDR3 bases are TGTGCCAGCAGCTTAATACGGTTAGGGACCCAGTACTTC. Its protein product is CASSLIRLGTQYF.

This clonotype was seen repeatedly, ten times or more. The chain recombines TRBV5-1 with TRBJ1-1; TRBD1 might be the D (5 bases). The germline V and J ends were trimmed by 0 bases and 1 base, with 10 bases remaining between them. The CDR3 length is 15 residues. Germline V lookup: CDR1 SGHRS, CDR2 YFSETQ. The CDR3 DNA reads TGCGCCAGCAGCTTGGAGGGGCTAACGAACACTGAAGCTTTCTTT. This sequence encodes CASSLEGLTNTEAFF. The complete variable domain, with remaining parts taken from reference TRBV5-1 and TRBJ1-1, reads KAGVTQTPRYLIKTRGQQVTLSCSPISGHRSVSWYQQTPGQGLQFLFEYFSETQRNKGNFPGRFSGRQFSNSRSEMNVSTLELGDSALYLCASSLEGLTNTEAFFGQGTRLTVV.

This clonotype has just a few counts. This chain connects TRBV6-2 or TRBV6-3 to TRBJ1-1, with D uncertain. Trimming shortened V by 5 bases and J by 3 bases, and 16 bases separated the two germline ends. This CDR3 region has 15 residues. Germline values: CDR1 MNHEY, CDR2 SVGEGT. The CDR3 DNA reads TGTGCCAGCAGTAAGCCGGGGAGGGCTGACACTGAAGCTTTCTTT. Protein sequence: CASSKPGRADTEAFF.

This clonotype was counted between two and nine times. V and J are TRBV28 and TRBJ1-2; D is uncertain. This CDR3 is 14 amino acids long. Trimming stripped 1 base from V and 6 bases from J, with 12 bases between. Germline CDR1 reads MDHEN; CDR2 reads SYDVKM. The CDR3 nucleotides are TGTGCCAGCAGTTTATCCCCTTGGTCGAATGGCTACACCTTC. Its protein product is CASSLSPWSNGYTF.

This clonotype has just a few counts. The CDR3 region is CASSSARDEQFF. The CDR3 bases are TGTGCCAGCAGTTCCGCTAGGGATGAGCAGTTCTTC. The chain couples TRBV28 to TRBJ2-1; D ambiguous. CDR1 is MDHEN, CDR2 SYDVKM, per germline. V dropped 4 bases and J dropped 8 bases, with 9 bases sitting between them. This CDR3 is 12 amino acids long.

At least ten counts were recorded for this clonotype. The chain combines TRBV5-4 with TRBJ2-7, with D perhaps TRBD2 (6 bases). Germline lookup yields CDR1 SGHNT and CDR2 YYREEE (reference sequence). The V end lost 0 bases, the J end lost 7 bases, and 17 bases lay between the germline ends. CDR3 length equals 15 residues. The CDR3 loop reads CASSLVAGTADEQYF. In DNA form, the CDR3 reads TGTGCCAGCAGCTTGGTGGCGGGAACGGCTGATGAGCAGTACTTC.

This chain connects TRBV5-1 to TRBJ2-5, with 9 nucleotides matching TRBD2. With 4 bases clipped from V and 1 base from J, the junction kept 8 bases outside the gene matches. CDR3 size: 16 residues. The germline CDR1 and CDR2 sequences are SGHRS and YFSETQ. As DNA, the CDR3 is TGCGCCAGCAGCCCCACACAGCGGGGGGTCCAAGAGACCCAGTACTTC. As protein: CASSPTQRGVQETQYF.

The chain is built from TRBV7-2 and TRBJ2-7; D is possibly TRBD1 (5 bases). CDR1 is SGHTA and CDR2 is FQGNSA in the germline V gene. The CDR3 consists of 15 residues. V was shortened by 5 bases and J by 0 bases, with 14 bases between the two germline ends. DNA for the CDR3: TGTGCCAGCAGCCCCCAGGGTAGCAGCTCCTACGAGCAGTACTTC. Translating gives CASSPQGSSSYEQYF. The variable domain in full, completed from reference TRBV7-2 and TRBJ2-7, reads GAGVSQSPSNKVTEKGKDVELRCDPISGHTALYWYRQSLGQGLEFLIYFQGNSAPDKSGLPSDRFSAERTGGSVSTLTIQRTQQEDSAVYLCASSPQGSSSYEQYFGPGTRLTVT.

This clonotype turned up a few times. The V call is TRBV20-1, the J call TRBJ2-7, with a possible D match to TRBD2 (5 bases). CDR3 length equals 13 residues. Deletions cut 5 bases from V and 0 bases from J, with 11 bases between. Germline V gives CDR1 DFQATT, CDR2 SNEGSKA (reference sequence). The CDR3 reads CSAPRTGSYEQYF. The CDR3 DNA is TGCAGTGCTCCCCGGACTGGCTCCTACGAGCAGTACTTC.

The V call is TRBV5-1, the J call TRBJ1-4, with D possibly TRBD1 on 5 matching bases. CDR3 length equals 13 residues. Per the germline V gene, CDR1 is SGHRS and CDR2 is YFSETQ. Between the trimmed V and J ends, which lost 5 bases and 8 bases, there was a span of 13 bases. CDR3 loop: CASSWTHGEKLFF. The CDR3 DNA reads TGCGCCAGCAGTTGGACACACGGAGAAAAACTGTTTTTT.

V is TRBV29-1 and J is TRBJ1-1; TRBD1 is a possible D gene (6 bases). The CDR3 has 14 amino acids. The V end was cut by 0 bases, the J end by 4 bases, with 12 bases between. Germline CDR1 SQVTM, CDR2 ANQGSEA. This CDR3 is CSVEDQRGSTEAFF. CDR3 nucleotides: TGCAGCGTTGAAGATCAGAGGGGGTCCACTGAAGCTTTCTTT.

J is TRBJ2-7 and V is TRBV20-1, with D maybe TRBD2 (5 bases). The CDR3 sequence is 14 residues long. The germline V gene has CDR1 DFQATT and CDR2 SNEGSKA (reference sequence). With 0 bases removed from V and 6 bases from J, the gap between germline ends came to 15 bases. In DNA form, the CDR3 reads TGCAGTGCTAGAGACCTGGGAGTTGCGGGCGAGCAGTACTTC. Its protein is CSARDLGVAGEQYF.

This clonotype showed up many times. The rearrangement uses TRBV12-3 or TRBV12-4 and TRBJ2-1; D not resolved. The CDR3 is 11 residues long. Trimming took off 3 bases at V and 7 bases at J, with 4 bases between the two ends. As DNA, the CDR3 is TGTGCCAGCAGTTTTGGAAATGAGCAGTTCTTC. Amino acids: CASSFGNEQFF.

In its sample, this clonotype was seen many times. CDR3 sequence: CATSRVETGNVEQFF. CDR3 DNA: TGTGCCACCAGCAGAGTGGAGACAGGGAATGTTGAGCAGTTCTTC. The chain carries TRBV15 and TRBJ2-1; 7 bases line up with TRBD1. Germline V gene lookup returns CDR1 LNHNV and CDR2 YYDKDF (reference sequence). The CDR3 has 15 residues. V lost 1 base and J lost 9; bases outside the gene matches: 9.

There are a few counts of this clonotype. V usage is TRBV28 and J usage is TRBJ2-7, with D perhaps TRBD1 (6 bases). Trimming stripped 4 bases from V and 0 bases from J, with 10 bases between. The CDR3 runs 14 residues. Germline CDR1 and CDR2: MDHEN and SYDVKM. The CDR3: CASSSQGYSYEQYF. The CDR3 DNA reads TGTGCCAGCAGTTCACAGGGTTACTCCTACGAGCAGTACTTC.